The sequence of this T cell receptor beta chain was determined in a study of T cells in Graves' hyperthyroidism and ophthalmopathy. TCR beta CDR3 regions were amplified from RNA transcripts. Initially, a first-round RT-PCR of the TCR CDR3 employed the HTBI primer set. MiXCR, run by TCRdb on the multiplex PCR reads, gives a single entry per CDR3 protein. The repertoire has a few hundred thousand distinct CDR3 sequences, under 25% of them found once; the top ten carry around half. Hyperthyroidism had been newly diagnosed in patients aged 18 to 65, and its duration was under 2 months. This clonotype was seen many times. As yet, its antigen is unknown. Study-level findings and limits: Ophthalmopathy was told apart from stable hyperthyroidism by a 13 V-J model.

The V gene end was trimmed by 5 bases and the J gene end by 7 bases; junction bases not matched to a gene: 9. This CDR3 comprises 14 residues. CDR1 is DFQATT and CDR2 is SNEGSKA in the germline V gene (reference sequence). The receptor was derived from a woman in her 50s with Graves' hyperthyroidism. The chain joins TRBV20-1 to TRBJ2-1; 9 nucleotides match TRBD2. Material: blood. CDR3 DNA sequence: TGCAGTGCTCCCTCTGCGGGAGGGTTGAATGAGCAGTTCTTC. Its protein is CSAPSAGGLNEQFF.